Listed below are T cell receptor beta chains from one sample, sequenced in a study of blood T cell repertoires in COVID-19. Sequenced by immunoSEQ multiplex PCR; TCRdb stores in-frame clones only, minus some. The table includes 100,000 to 110,000 clones, about 80% detected once. Specimen: peripheral blood. These receptors were collected from a woman in her seventies with acute or convalescent COVID-19. CDR3s include the opening cysteine and the closing phenylalanine or tryptophan. D genes are given only for firm matches. The size entry is marked missing in some rows and otherwise reads once, few, many or a size class.

abundance: .; d_gene: TRBD2; j_gene: TRBJ2-3; v_gene: TRBV6-5; CDR3aa: CASRTPSGGIHF; CDR3nt: TGTGCCAGCAGGACCCCTAGCGGGGGTATCCATTTT
abundance: few; d_gene: .; j_gene: TRBJ1-2; v_gene: TRBV5-6; CDR3aa: CASSYRGSYGYTF; CDR3nt: TGTGCCAGCAGTTATAGGGGGAGCTATGGCTACACCTTC
abundance: .; d_gene: TRBD1; j_gene: TRBJ2-1; v_gene: TRBV7-2; CDR3aa: CASSARTGLNEQFF; CDR3nt: TGTGCCAGCAGCGCCCGGACAGGGCTCAATGAGCAGTTCTTC
abundance: .; d_gene: TRBD1; j_gene: TRBJ2-5; v_gene: TRBV19; CDR3aa: CASSVGQGLETQYF; CDR3nt: TGTGCCAGTAGTGTGGGACAGGGGTTAGAGACCCAGTACTTC
abundance: .; d_gene: .; j_gene: TRBJ1-3; v_gene: TRBV14; CDR3aa: CASSQVGVGNTIYF; CDR3nt: TGTGCCAGCAGCCAAGTCGGGGTCGGAAACACCATATATTTT
abundance: .; d_gene: TRBD1; j_gene: TRBJ1-6; v_gene: TRBV5-8; CDR3aa: CASSLGSTGDSPLHF; CDR3nt: TGTGCCAGCAGCTTGGGCTCGACAGGGGATTCACCCCTCCACTTT
abundance: .; d_gene: .; j_gene: TRBJ1-1; v_gene: TRBV6-1; CDR3aa: CASSELRITEAFF; CDR3nt: TGTGCCAGCAGTGAATTGCGGATCACTGAAGCTTTCTTT
abundance: .; d_gene: .; j_gene: TRBJ1-4; v_gene: TRBV6-6; CDR3aa: CASSYSAGENEKLFF; CDR3nt: TGTGCCAGCAGTTACTCCGCAGGGGAGAATGAAAAACTGTTTTTT
abundance: .; d_gene: TRBD2; j_gene: TRBJ2-5; v_gene: TRBV7-7; CDR3aa: CASSRGLAGGETQYF; CDR3nt: TGTGCCAGCAGTAGGGGACTAGCGGGGGGAGAGACCCAGTACTTC
abundance: .; d_gene: TRBD1; j_gene: TRBJ2-3; v_gene: TRBV16; CDR3aa: CASSHSTGARDTQYF; CDR3nt: TGTGCCAGCAGCCACTCGACAGGGGCACGGGATACGCAGTATTTT
abundance: .; d_gene: .; j_gene: TRBJ2-5; v_gene: TRBV6-5; CDR3aa: CASSRGAEQETQYF; CDR3nt: TGTGCCAGCTCCAGAGGAGCGGAACAAGAGACCCAGTACTTC
abundance: .; d_gene: .; j_gene: TRBJ2-5; v_gene: TRBV6-1; CDR3aa: CASSEASSVQETQYF; CDR3nt: TGTGCCAGCAGTGAAGCGTCTTCGGTCCAAGAGACCCAGTACTTC
abundance: .; d_gene: TRBD2; j_gene: TRBJ2-4; v_gene: TRBV6-1; CDR3aa: CASSELAENIQYF; CDR3nt: TGTGCCAGCAGTGAACTAGCGGAAAACATTCAGTACTTC
abundance: .; d_gene: .; j_gene: TRBJ2-3; v_gene: TRBV6-4; CDR3aa: CASNSPGPLGTDTQYF; CDR3nt: TGTGCCAGCAATTCCCCTGGCCCTTTGGGCACAGATACGCAGTATTTT
abundance: .; d_gene: TRBD2; j_gene: TRBJ2-3; v_gene: TRBV3-1/TRBV3-2; CDR3aa: CASSQDLSGLGTDTQYF; CDR3nt: TGTGCCAGCAGCCAAGACCTTAGCGGGCTCGGCACAGATACGCAGTATTTT
abundance: .; d_gene: .; j_gene: TRBJ2-1; v_gene: TRBV19; CDR3aa: CASSPIAESSYNEQFF; CDR3nt: TGTGCCAGTAGTCCGATAGCGGAAAGCTCCTACAATGAGCAGTTCTTC
abundance: .; d_gene: .; j_gene: TRBJ1-2; v_gene: TRBV5-6; CDR3aa: CASSQKDRGYTF; CDR3nt: TGTGCCAGCAGCCAAAAAGACAGAGGCTACACCTTC
abundance: .; d_gene: TRBD2; j_gene: TRBJ2-1; v_gene: TRBV6-4; CDR3aa: CASSELAGGATEQFF; CDR3nt: TGTGCCAGCAGTGAACTAGCGGGGGGGGCGACTGAGCAGTTCTTC
abundance: .; d_gene: .; j_gene: TRBJ1-1; v_gene: TRBV4-2; CDR3aa: CASSRAAGGDTEAFF; CDR3nt: TGTGCCAGCAGCCGCGCGGCGGGAGGGGACACTGAAGCTTTCTTT
abundance: .; d_gene: .; j_gene: TRBJ1-1; v_gene: TRBV11-2; CDR3aa: CASSLDTANTEAFF; CDR3nt: TGTGCCAGCAGCTTAGACACAGCGAACACTGAAGCTTTCTTT
abundance: .; d_gene: TRBD1; j_gene: TRBJ1-2; v_gene: TRBV27; CDR3aa: CASSARRDSYGYTF; CDR3nt: TGTGCCAGCAGTGCCCGCCGGGACAGCTATGGCTACACCTTC
abundance: once; d_gene: .; j_gene: TRBJ2-3; v_gene: TRBV2; CDR3aa: CASRQVTDTQYF; CDR3nt: TGTGCCAGCAGGCAGGTCACAGATACGCAGTATTTT
abundance: .; d_gene: TRBD2; j_gene: TRBJ2-5; v_gene: TRBV10-1; CDR3aa: CASSDRALTSGGETQYF; CDR3nt: TGCGCCAGCAGTGACCGGGCCCTGACTAGCGGGGGTGAGACCCAGTACTTC
abundance: .; d_gene: .; j_gene: TRBJ2-2; v_gene: TRBV11-3; CDR3aa: CASSPPDGVRGELFF; CDR3nt: TGTGCCAGCAGCCCTCCGGACGGGGTTCGCGGGGAGCTGTTTTTT
abundance: .; d_gene: .; j_gene: TRBJ1-1; v_gene: TRBV19; CDR3aa: CASNRKGETTEAFF; CDR3nt: TGTGCCAGTAATCGAAAGGGAGAGACCACTGAAGCTTTCTTT
abundance: .; d_gene: .; j_gene: TRBJ1-4; v_gene: TRBV4-2; CDR3aa: CASSQAAGAHNEKLFF; CDR3nt: TGTGCCAGCAGCCAAGCTGCAGGGGCGCATAATGAAAAACTGTTTTTT
abundance: .; d_gene: .; j_gene: TRBJ1-1; v_gene: TRBV19; CDR3aa: CASSTGMNTEAFF; CDR3nt: TGTGCCAGTAGTACAGGGATGAACACTGAAGCTTTCTTT
abundance: .; d_gene: TRBD1; j_gene: TRBJ2-7; v_gene: TRBV3-1/TRBV3-2; CDR3aa: CASSQVTGGSYEQYF; CDR3nt: TGTGCCAGCAGCCAAGTGACAGGGGGCTCCTACGAGCAGTACTTC
abundance: .; d_gene: TRBD2; j_gene: TRBJ2-1; v_gene: TRBV6-2/TRBV6-3; CDR3aa: CASSTPSGPNNEQFF; CDR3nt: TGTGCCAGCAGTACACCTAGCGGGCCAAACAATGAGCAGTTCTTC
abundance: .; d_gene: .; j_gene: TRBJ2-3; v_gene: TRBV6-5; CDR3aa: CASLGLTDTQYF; CDR3nt: TGTGCCAGTCTGGGCCTCACAGATACGCAGTATTTT
abundance: .; d_gene: .; j_gene: TRBJ2-2; v_gene: TRBV5-1; CDR3aa: CASSPRGTNTGELFF; CDR3nt: TGCGCCAGCAGTCCACGAGGGACGAACACCGGGGAGCTGTTTTTT
abundance: .; d_gene: TRBD1; j_gene: TRBJ1-6; v_gene: TRBV14; CDR3aa: CASRFGQGRGSPLHF; CDR3nt: TGTGCCAGCAGATTCGGACAGGGAAGGGGTTCACCCCTCCACTTT
abundance: .; d_gene: .; j_gene: TRBJ1-5; v_gene: TRBV6-2/TRBV6-3; CDR3aa: CASSFRLLGDGDNQPQHF; CDR3nt: TGTGCCAGCAGTTTCCGCCTCCTGGGAGATGGGGACAATCAGCCCCAGCATTTT
abundance: .; d_gene: TRBD1; j_gene: TRBJ1-3; v_gene: TRBV2; CDR3aa: CASNPWDRTTGNTIYF; CDR3nt: TGTGCCAGCAACCCTTGGGACAGGACGACTGGAAACACCATATATTTT
abundance: .; d_gene: .; j_gene: TRBJ1-1; v_gene: TRBV6-5; CDR3aa: CASSYSFRNTEAFF; CDR3nt: TGTGCCAGCAGTTACTCCTTCCGGAACACTGAAGCTTTCTTT
abundance: .; d_gene: TRBD1; j_gene: TRBJ2-7; v_gene: TRBV5-1; CDR3aa: CASSLERDSYEQYF; CDR3nt: TGCGCCAGCAGCTTGGAGAGGGACAGCTACGAGCAGTACTTC
abundance: .; d_gene: TRBD1; j_gene: TRBJ1-5; v_gene: TRBV2; CDR3aa: CASRGTGTTSFNQPQHF; CDR3nt: TGTGCCAGTCGGGGGACAGGGACCACCTCTTTCAATCAGCCCCAGCATTTT
abundance: .; d_gene: .; j_gene: TRBJ1-5; v_gene: TRBV7-2; CDR3aa: CASSLGGWGLYQPQHF; CDR3nt: TGTGCCAGCAGCTTAGGAGGGTGGGGTTTATATCAGCCCCAGCATTTT
abundance: once; d_gene: .; j_gene: TRBJ1-1; v_gene: TRBV7-9; CDR3aa: CASSLYYSDTEAFF; CDR3nt: TGTGCCAGCAGCTTATACTATAGTGACACTGAAGCTTTCTTT
abundance: .; d_gene: .; j_gene: TRBJ2-5; v_gene: TRBV19; CDR3aa: CASSMVGGEETQYF; CDR3nt: TGTGCCAGTAGTATGGTAGGGGGTGAAGAGACCCAGTACTTC
abundance: .; d_gene: .; j_gene: TRBJ1-6; v_gene: TRBV12-5; CDR3aa: CASGRGGVDSPLHF; CDR3nt: TGTGCTAGTGGAAGAGGGGGGGTTGACTCACCCCTCCACTTT
abundance: .; d_gene: TRBD1; j_gene: TRBJ2-2; v_gene: TRBV5-3; CDR3aa: CARSCTGGIWDTGELFF; CDR3nt: TGTGCCAGAAGTTGTACAGGGGGTATTTGGGACACCGGGGAGCTGTTTTTT
abundance: .; d_gene: TRBD1; j_gene: TRBJ1-4; v_gene: TRBV7-2; CDR3aa: CASSRDSLNEKLFF; CDR3nt: TGTGCCAGCAGCCGGGACAGCCTTAATGAAAAACTGTTTTTT
abundance: .; d_gene: TRBD1; j_gene: TRBJ1-6; v_gene: TRBV7-9; CDR3aa: CASSGQGGSPLHF; CDR3nt: TGTGCCAGCAGCGGACAGGGAGGGTCACCCCTCCACTTT
abundance: .; d_gene: TRBD2; j_gene: TRBJ2-1; v_gene: TRBV4-1; CDR3aa: CASSQVASGGSYNEQFF; CDR3nt: TGCGCCAGCAGCCAAGTGGCTAGCGGGGGCTCCTACAATGAGCAGTTCTTC
abundance: .; d_gene: .; j_gene: TRBJ1-5; v_gene: TRBV28; CDR3aa: CASSPGAVNSNQPQHF; CDR3nt: TGTGCCAGCAGCCCAGGGGCGGTGAATAGCAATCAGCCCCAGCATTTT
abundance: .; d_gene: .; j_gene: TRBJ2-5; v_gene: TRBV4-3; CDR3aa: CASSPRVGETQYF; CDR3nt: TGCGCCAGCAGCCCCAGGGTAGGCGAGACCCAGTACTTC
abundance: .; d_gene: TRBD2; j_gene: TRBJ2-4; v_gene: TRBV7-2; CDR3aa: CASSQVAGGSKNIQYF; CDR3nt: TGTGCCAGCAGCCAGGTGGCGGGGGGGAGCAAAAACATTCAGTACTTC
abundance: .; d_gene: .; j_gene: TRBJ2-5; v_gene: TRBV5-4; CDR3aa: CASSLDDRQETQYF; CDR3nt: TGTGCCAGCAGCTTGGATGACAGACAAGAGACCCAGTACTTC
abundance: .; d_gene: TRBD1; j_gene: TRBJ1-1; v_gene: TRBV5-4; CDR3aa: CASSLGVGTGVSNTEAFF; CDR3nt: TGTGCCAGCAGCTTGGGTGTGGGGACAGGAGTTTCCAACACTGAAGCTTTCTTT
abundance: .; d_gene: .; j_gene: TRBJ1-2; v_gene: TRBV30; CDR3aa: CAWMLGLGYTF; CDR3nt: TGTGCCTGGATGCTAGGTCTTGGCTACACCTTC
abundance: .; d_gene: TRBD1; j_gene: TRBJ2-1; v_gene: TRBV19; CDR3aa: CASSIWDRDPNEQFF; CDR3nt: TGTGCCAGTAGTATTTGGGACAGGGATCCCAATGAGCAGTTCTTC